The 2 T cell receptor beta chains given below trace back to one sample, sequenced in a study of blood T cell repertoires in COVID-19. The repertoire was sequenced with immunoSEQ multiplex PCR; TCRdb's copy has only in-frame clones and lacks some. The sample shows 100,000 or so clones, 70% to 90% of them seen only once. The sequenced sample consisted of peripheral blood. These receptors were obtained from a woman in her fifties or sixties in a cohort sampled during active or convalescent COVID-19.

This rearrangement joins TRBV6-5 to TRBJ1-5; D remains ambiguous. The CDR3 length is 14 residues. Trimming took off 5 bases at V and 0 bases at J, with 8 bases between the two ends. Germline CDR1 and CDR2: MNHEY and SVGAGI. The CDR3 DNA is TGTGCCAGCAGTCCAACAGATAGCAATCAGCCCCAGCATTTT. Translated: CASSPTDSNQPQHF.

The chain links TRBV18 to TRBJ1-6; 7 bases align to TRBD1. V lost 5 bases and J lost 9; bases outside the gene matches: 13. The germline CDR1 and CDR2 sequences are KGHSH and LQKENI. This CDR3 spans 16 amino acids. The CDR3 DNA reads TGTGCCAGCTCAACCGGGACAGCCCCGGATGGTTCACCCCTCCACTTT. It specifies CASSTGTAPDGSPLHF.